The 14 T cell receptor beta chains below come from one sample, sequenced in a study of shared clonotypes between healthy human individuals. Profiled with immunoSEQ multiplex PCR; TCRdb holds only in-frame clones, not every one. The sample holds hundreds of thousands of clones, around 73% seen once. The sequenced sample was memory CD4+ T cells sorted from blood. Indicated subset: CD45RA-negative fraction. The receptors were gathered from a woman aged 25 to 39 in good health.

The chain recombines TRBV29-1 with TRBJ1-1; unclear D gene. The CDR3 has 12 residues. Germline CDR1 SQVTM, CDR2 ANQGSEA. V lost 3 bases to trimming and J lost 1 base, with 6 bases between them. The CDR3 sequence is CSVDHRNTEAFF. CDR3 coding DNA: TGCAGCGTTGACCACAGGAACACTGAAGCTTTCTTT.

The rearrangement joins TRBV27 to TRBJ2-7; D is unclear. This CDR3 contains 13 residues. Germline assignment: CDR1 MNHEY and CDR2 SMNVEV (reference sequence). The ends were cut back, 3 bases at V and 2 bases at J, with 8 bases in the middle. The CDR3 loop reads CASSFHPAYEQYF. CDR3 nucleotides: TGTGCCAGCAGTTTTCACCCAGCCTACGAGCAGTACTTC.

The CDR3 reads CAWSVPPQMYEQYF. CDR3 DNA sequence: TGTGCCTGGAGTGTACCCCCCCAGATGTACGAGCAGTACTTC. The chain employs TRBV30 and TRBJ2-7; D gene ambiguous. The CDR3 is made up of 14 amino acids. V was clipped by 0 bases and J by 4 bases, with 13 bases between them. Germline assignment: CDR1 GTSNPN and CDR2 SVGIG (reference sequence).

Comments on this clone: Other DNA sequences in this specimen translate into the identical CDR3. The chain is built from TRBV28 and TRBJ2-5, with 7 bases matching TRBD2. Germline assignment: CDR1 MDHEN and CDR2 SYDVKM. V shed 6 bases and J 4 bases; nucleotides not matched to a gene: 5. The CDR3 has 13 residues. CDR3 protein: CASRPGGLETQYF. CDR3 nucleotides: TGTGCCAGCAGGCCGGGGGGTCTAGAGACCCAGTACTTC.

The V and J genes are TRBV6-5 and TRBJ1-2; D is undetermined. With 2 bases removed from V and 3 bases from J, the gap between germline ends came to 10 bases. Germline CDR1 and CDR2: MNHEY and SVGAGI. This CDR3 is 14 amino acids long. The DNA of the CDR3 is TGTGCCAGCAGTTACCTGGGCGGTGACTATGGCTACACCTTC. It encodes CASSYLGGDYGYTF.

Details on this clone: At the DNA level, this CDR3 is encoded by other sequences in the same sample as well. The chain employs TRBV5-1 and TRBJ2-1; D gene uncertain. The CDR3 has 14 residues. Trimming stripped 4 bases from V and 0 bases from J, with 8 bases between. CDR1 and CDR2 from the germline V gene are SGHRS and YFSETQ. The CDR3 sequence is CASSLAGSYNEQFF. The CDR3 nucleotides are TGCGCCAGCAGCCTTGCCGGCTCCTACAATGAGCAGTTCTTC. Variable domain in full (rest from reference TRBV5-1 and TRBJ2-1): KAGVTQTPRYLIKTRGQQVTLSCSPISGHRSVSWYQQTPGQGLQFLFEYFSETQRNKGNFPGRFSGRQFSNSRSEMNVSTLELGDSALYLCASSLAGSYNEQFFGPGTRLTVL.

The chain couples TRBV5-1 to TRBJ1-2; a possible D gene is TRBD1 (5 bases). This CDR3 comprises 15 residues. The V end lost 4 bases, the J end lost 1 base, and 14 bases lay between the germline ends. Germline V lookup: CDR1 SGHRS, CDR2 YFSETQ. CDR3 in DNA: TGCGCCAGCAGCCTCGGGACGGACTATAACTATGGCTACACCTTC. Its protein product is CASSLGTDYNYGYTF. Complete variable domain (other parts from reference TRBV5-1 and TRBJ1-2): KAGVTQTPRYLIKTRGQQVTLSCSPISGHRSVSWYQQTPGQGLQFLFEYFSETQRNKGNFPGRFSGRQFSNSRSEMNVSTLELGDSALYLCASSLGTDYNYGYTFGSGTRLTVV.

This clone was counted ten times or more. Within the sample, other DNA sequences also encode this same CDR3. The chain has TRBV11-3 and TRBJ2-1, with D maybe TRBD2 (6 bases). The CDR3 is 14 amino acids. Trimming took 5 bases from V and 4 from J, leaving 12 bases between them. CDR1 SGHNT and CDR2 YENEEA come from the germline V gene. The CDR3 DNA reads as TGTGCCAGCAGCACGGGACTCGCATACAATGAGCAGTTCTTC. Protein sequence: CASSTGLAYNEQFF.

This chain uses TRBV12-2 with TRBJ1-1. TRBV12-2 is deemed a pseudogene. The CDR3 runs 16 residues. The CDR3 spells CASRLARRRLNTEAFF. The CDR3 DNA follows: TGTGCAAGTCGCTTAGCGCGTAGGCGGTTGAACACTGAAGCTTTCTTT.

The chain recombines TRBV10-3 with TRBJ2-2, with TRBD2 matching over 7 bases. The CDR3 sequence is 14 residues long. V lost 5 bases, J lost 8 bases, and 8 bases stayed unmatched. Germline V gives CDR1 ENHRY, CDR2 SYGVKD. The CDR3 coding sequence is TGTGCCATCAGTCCTAGCGGCTACGAGGGGGAGCTGTTTTTT. Translated: CAISPSGYEGELFF.

This clone was counted at least ten times. Other DNA sequences within the sample encode an identical CDR3. The J gene is TRBJ1-5, the V gene TRBV5-1; D perhaps matches TRBD1 (5 bases). V lost 4 bases and J 4 bases, leaving 9 bases between the germline ends. Germline lookup yields CDR1 SGHRS and CDR2 YFSETQ. The CDR3 is 13 residues long. The CDR3 reads CASSPQGNQPQHF. As DNA, the CDR3 is TGCGCCAGCAGCCCGCAGGGTAATCAGCCCCAGCATTTT. Supplemented by reference TRBV5-1 and TRBJ1-5, the full variable domain reads KAGVTQTPRYLIKTRGQQVTLSCSPISGHRSVSWYQQTPGQGLQFLFEYFSETQRNKGNFPGRFSGRQFSNSRSEMNVSTLELGDSALYLCASSPQGNQPQHFGDGTRLSIL.

The chain recombines TRBV9 with TRBJ2-1; 8 positions agree with TRBD2. The V segment lost 4 bases and the J segment 5 bases; nucleotides outside the gene matches: 5. Germline CDR1 SGDLS, CDR2 YYNGEE. The CDR3 consists of 14 residues. For the CDR3, the DNA is TGTGCCAGCAGCTTTAGCGGGACCGACAATGAGCAGTTCTTC. The encoded protein is CASSFSGTDNEQFF.

The CDR3 is CASARDPSEETQYF. The CDR3 DNA follows: TGTGCCAGCGCTCGGGACCCATCGGAAGAGACCCAGTACTTC. The chain is built from TRBV27 and TRBJ2-5; perhaps D is TRBD1 or TRBD2 (5 bases each). Trimming left V 8 bases short and J 3 bases short, with 16 bases between. Germline CDR1 MNHEY, CDR2 SMNVEV (reference sequence). The CDR3 totals 14 residues.

V usage is TRBV29-1 and J usage is TRBJ2-3; 11 nucleotides align to TRBD2. The CDR3 runs 16 residues. After removal of 5 bases from V and 4 bases from J, the junction contained 11 bases not matched to a gene. The germline V gene has CDR1 SQVTM and CDR2 ANQGSEA. The CDR3 bases are TGCAGCGTTAGAGGACTAGCGGGCGGGGCGGCAGATACGCAGTATTTT. Amino acids: CSVRGLAGGAADTQYF.